These 13 T cell receptor beta chains were all obtained from the same sample, sequenced in a study of blood T cell repertoires in COVID-19. Measured with immunoSEQ multiplex PCR; TCRdb has only the in-frame clones, and not every one. Of 230,000 or so clones in the sample, about 90% were seen once. Sequencing was carried out using PBMCs or T cells enriched from blood (not recorded which). The receptors derive from a woman aged 45-59 years with acute COVID-19.

The rearrangement joins TRBV27 to TRBJ2-3; 9 bases map to TRBD1. The CDR3 length is 15 residues. Germline V gene sequence: CDR1 MNHEY, CDR2 SMNVEV (reference sequence). Losses at the gene ends were 6 bases for V and 4 bases for J; bases not matched to a gene: 8. The CDR3 region has the DNA TGTGCCAGCAGGTTCGGGACAGGGCGCGCAGATACGCAGTATTTT. This encodes CASRFGTGRADTQYF.

This clone was seen once. The genes are TRBV9 and TRBJ2-1, with 7 positions matching TRBD2. The CDR3 runs 14 residues. Looked up from germline, CDR1 is SGDLS and CDR2 is YYNGEE. With V trimmed by 3 bases and J by 11 bases, 11 bases remained unmatched. The CDR3 region is CASSAHQTSPQQFF. CDR3 nucleotides: TGTGCCAGCAGCGCCCACCAGACTAGCCCACAGCAGTTCTTC.

This sequence joins TRBV5-3 and TRBJ2-3; possibly TRBD2 for D (7 bases). TRBV5-3 falls under the ORF class, with uncertain function. The CDR3 length is 14 residues. Trimming took off 10 bases at V and 2 bases at J, with 17 bases between the two ends. The CDR3 DNA follows: TGTGCCCCGCGTACAGGGACTATCACAGATACGCAGTATTTT. It encodes CAPRTGTITDTQYF.

This clone was seen a few times. The chain has TRBV27 and TRBJ1-1; 9 bases line up with TRBD1. V gave up 5 bases and J gave up 5 bases; unmatched junction bases: 21. The CDR3 runs to 19 residues. Germline V lookup: CDR1 MNHEY, CDR2 SMNVEV (reference sequence). The CDR3 DNA sequence: TGTGCCAGCAGTCCAAGGCTACGGGACAGGGATACATTAGGGACTGAAGCTTTCTTT. Its protein is CASSPRLRDRDTLGTEAFF.

The J gene is TRBJ2-1, the V gene TRBV4-2; 9 bases are shared with TRBD2. J gave up 7 bases and V 2 bases, and 9 bases lay outside the gene matches. Germline V gives CDR1 LGHNA, CDR2 YNFKEQ. This CDR3 region has 16 residues. DNA for the CDR3: TGTGCCAGCAGCCAATCAGCGGGAGGTGACGGGAATGAGCAGTTCTTC. Translation: CASSQSAGGDGNEQFF.

This clone appeared once. The rearrangement uses TRBV7-2 and TRBJ2-7; 7 positions agree with TRBD2. CDR3 length: 18 amino acids. Per germline, CDR1 SGHTA and CDR2 FQGNSA. J lost 3 bases, V lost 3 bases, and 17 bases had no gene match. The DNA for the CDR3 is TGTGCCAGCAGCTTCTCGGGTAGCGGGCCCACCGATCTCTACGAGCAGTACTTC. Residues: CASSFSGSGPTDLYEQYF.

The V and J genes are TRBV19 and TRBJ2-7, with TRBD2 as a possible D gene (5 bases). CDR3 length equals 16 residues. Trimming removed 4 bases from V and 3 bases from J, with 19 bases in between. Germline-derived CDR1 and CDR2 are LNHDA and SQIVND (reference sequence). CDR3: CASSRQAEERVYEQYF. The CDR3, as DNA: TGTGCCAGTAGTAGGCAGGCCGAAGAGAGGGTCTACGAGCAGTACTTC.

In its sample, this clone was seen a few times. The chain links TRBV24-1 to TRBJ2-1; the D is unclear. V was clipped by 4 bases and J by 9 bases, with 9 bases between them. This CDR3 contains 12 residues. The germline gives CDR1 KGHDR, CDR2 SFDVKD. This CDR3 is CATSDPLLEQFF. Written as DNA, the CDR3 is TGTGCCACCAGTGACCCACTCCTTGAGCAGTTCTTC.

The J gene is TRBJ2-3, the V gene TRBV5-1; weak D call: TRBD2 (5 bases). Trimming pared 0 bases from V and 1 base from J, leaving 9 bases between. Germline loops: CDR1 SGHRS, CDR2 YFSETQ. CDR3 length: 15 amino acids. CDR3 coding DNA: TGCGCCAGCAGCTTGGTAGGTAGCGGCACAGATACGCAGTATTTT. As protein: CASSLVGSGTDTQYF.

This rearrangement joins TRBV24-1 to TRBJ2-1, with D uncertain. V gave up 3 bases and J gave up 9 bases, with 14 bases separating them. CDR1 and CDR2 from the germline V gene are KGHDR and SFDVKD. The CDR3 consists of 14 residues. CDR3 region: CATSDLTTATEQFF. The CDR3 DNA reads TGTGCCACCAGTGATCTCACTACTGCGACTGAGCAGTTCTTC.

This chain connects TRBV9 to TRBJ1-2; TRBD1 matches at 9 bases. In germline, CDR1 is SGDLS, CDR2 YYNGEE. The length of the CDR3 is 16 residues. Unmatched junction bases numbered 8, after V lost 4 bases and J lost 1 base. CDR3 region: CASSTRDRDLNYGYTF. Here the CDR3 DNA reads TGTGCCAGCAGCACCCGGGACAGGGACCTTAACTATGGCTACACCTTC. The complete variable domain, with remaining parts taken from reference TRBV9 and TRBJ1-2, reads DSGVTQTPKHLITATGQRVTLRCSPRSGDLSVYWYQQSLDQGLQFLIQYYNGEERAKGNILERFSAQQFPDLHSELNLSSLELGDSALYFCASSTRDRDLNYGYTFGSGTRLTVV.

The genes are TRBV5-6 and TRBJ2-1; the match to TRBD2 covers 7 bases. The germline gives CDR1 SGHDT, CDR2 YYEEEE. This CDR3 comprises 12 residues. J lost 10 bases, V lost 1 base, and 2 bases had no gene match. The DNA for the CDR3 is TGTGCCAGCAGCTTGTGGGGAGGGGAGCAGTTCTTC. Protein: CASSLWGGEQFF. Complete variable domain (other parts from reference TRBV5-6 and TRBJ2-1): DAGVTQSPTHLIKTRGQQVTLRCSPKSGHDTVSWYQQALGQGPQFIFQYYEEEERQRGNFPDRFSGHQFPNYSSELNVNALLLGDSALYLCASSLWGGEQFFGPGTRLTVL.

The V and J genes are TRBV11-2 and TRBJ2-3; a weak D match, TRBD1 (5 bases). Trimming cost V 4 bases and J 0 bases, with 11 bases left between them. The V gene's germline CDR1 is SGHAT and CDR2 FQNNGV. The CDR3 runs to 15 residues. CDR3: CASSSPTVSTDTQYF. DNA of the CDR3: TGTGCCAGCAGCTCCCCGACAGTTAGCACAGATACGCAGTATTTT.